A selection of T cell receptor beta chains follows, all from one sample in a study of blood T cell repertoires in COVID-19. Clones were sequenced by immunoSEQ multiplex PCR, and TCRdb holds only the in-frame ones, with some missing. The sample gives 87,000 or so clones, roughly four fifths of which show up once; around 2.1% is in the top ten. The specimen sequenced was peripheral blood. Receptors originate from a woman between 65 and 79 years old with acute or convalescent COVID-19. The conserved cysteine and the conserved F or W are not part of the CDR3 here.

V	J	CDR3
TRBV7-2	TRBJ1-6	ASSPPGWSPLH
TRBV18	TRBJ1-1	ASSPGTGNTEAF
TRBV18	TRBJ1-4	ASSTTGGLSEKLF
TRBV6-5	TRBJ1-1	ASSLGAGWDTEAF
TRBV19	TRBJ1-6	ATRVTYNSPLH
TRBV5-1	TRBJ1-2	ASSSWTGANYGYT
TRBV5-1	TRBJ1-6	ASSLAGRGYSPLH
TRBV5-1	TRBJ2-1	ASSLDIALGGYNEQF
TRBV5-1	TRBJ2-7	ASSLHGQGGSYEQY
TRBV18	TRBJ1-1	ASSQATGVNTEAF
TRBV7-3	TRBJ2-2	ASSSPSGTSGGAWVTGELF
TRBV28	TRBJ2-1	ASRETGSPSGEQF
TRBV28	TRBJ2-7	ASSPGGSSYEQY
TRBV19	TRBJ2-7	ASSPLGTASYEQY
TRBV5-8	TRBJ1-2	ASSLGEGGGYT
TRBV3-1/TRBV3-2	TRBJ1-1	ASSQRQSLHTEAF
TRBV20-1	TRBJ1-2	SARSGNGYT
TRBV30	TRBJ1-1	AWRRGNWDTEAF
TRBV9	TRBJ1-2	ASSLRTGSNYGYT
TRBV5-1	TRBJ2-5	ASSLERGRETQY
TRBV10-1	TRBJ2-5	ASSGTGESGETQY
TRBV11-2	TRBJ2-1	ASSAGRGAGEQF
TRBV7-9	TRBJ1-2	ASSLGGDRAGGYGYT
TRBV30	TRBJ1-4	AWSMDRTDEKLF
TRBV6-2/TRBV6-3	TRBJ1-2	ASSYVAGNYGYT
TRBV5-5	TRBJ1-5	ASSLNPRGEGNQPQH
TRBV6-1	TRBJ1-2	ASSDGVNYGYT
TRBV7-9	TRBJ1-1	ASITGTANTEAF
TRBV11-3	TRBJ2-3	ASSLVQVDTQY
TRBV7-9	TRBJ2-4	ASSPTGGLKNIQY
TRBV3-1/TRBV3-2	TRBJ1-2	ASSQPGSPKGDGYT
TRBV19	TRBJ1-5	ASSIGDSHQPQH
TRBV14	TRBJ1-3	ASSPQRDTIY
TRBV30	TRBJ1-1	AWRKGQSFPAF
TRBV10-3	TRBJ2-3	AISESTSRDSGAGDTQY